This entry features one TCR beta chain sequence. The table lists this clone with a count of one. Its antigen is still unknown. No much larger clonotype is one base removed from it; base qualities were not supplied. The cohort was made up of 500 to 800 healthy bone marrow donors. All cohort members were sampled while nominally healthy, although unrecorded immune exposures were likely present. The donor tested CMV seronegative and was one of the 352 seronegative cohort members. A peripheral blood sample was collected from each donor, and TCR beta sequencing was performed on peripheral blood mononuclear cells. The Qiagen DNeasy Blood Extraction Kit was used to extract genomic DNA from the blood cell samples. Looking up the germline V gene yields CDR1 MNHEY and CDR2 SVGAGI. The CDR3 holds 14 amino acids from the cysteine to the phenylalanine. Kept here is only the CDR3 DNA, which spans 42 bases and is read in frame from base 1. The germline V end is reduced by 9 bases and the J end by 4 bases; junction bases left unmatched: 10.

The library was made by the immunoSEQ multiplex PCR assay. For the multiplex PCR, a mixture combining 60 forward primers for TCR Vbeta segments and 13 reverse primers for TCR Jbeta segments was used. Amplification of the CDR3 region of rearranged TCR beta genes was performed with a multiplex PCR assay on genomic DNA. Amplified TCR beta libraries were sequenced as 87-base-pair reads on the Illumina HiSeq System. Per the authors' processing: Across the 670 or so repertoires, a later analysis counted about 81 million unique TCR beta chains, 8.5 million to 12 million of which were shared by at least two donors. A nearest-neighbor algorithm error-corrected the raw reads and collapsed the reads into unique sequences, merging closely related sequences to remove PCR and sequencing errors. To assign V, D and J gene segments, CDR3 sequences were aligned to IMGT reference sequences. For a sequence to be retained, at least a six-nucleotide match to both a V gene segment and a J gene segment was required. Rearrangements were called productive when the CDR3 lacked stop codons and stayed in frame with V and J; all others were non-productive. Following IMGT convention, CDR3 was defined as the stretch from the second conserved V-encoded cysteine to the conserved J-encoded phenylalanine. The earlier analysis of 500 to 650 of the donors excluded any sequence lacking an unambiguous match to a single V gene segment. An earlier analysis of a few hundred of the donors called V segments functional above 56.7% productive rearrangements and segregating when the between-donor standard deviation exceeded 5%. To diagnose cytomegalovirus status from the catalog of TCR beta chain sequences, a statistical classification framework was built. In a later analysis, V and J genes were assigned by comparing TCR nucleotide sequences against IMGT/GENE-DB human TR gene sequences. The TCRdist pipeline was used in a later analysis to assign CDR3 sequences and most-parsimonious VDJ recombination scenarios. In a later analysis, each TCR beta chain was defined by its CDR3 amino acid sequence together with its V-gene family, and reads without a unique V-gene family were excluded. To address suspected cross-contamination and a sequencing artifact, a later analysis removed a few hundred highly shared, low-generation-probability nucleotide sequences. A later analysis calculated a clonal expansion index for each public chain from normalized within-repertoire ranks of inferred template counts. In a later analysis, generation probabilities were computed using a VDJ recombination model fitted to out-of-frame rearrangements, and the results were checked against IGoR. A later analysis scored TCR-TCR, TCR-HLA and TCR-CMV co-occurrence with hypergeometric tests, applying a repertoire-size bias correction to TCR pairs. A later analysis estimated false discovery rates by permuting HLA or CMV assignments 20 times. In a later analysis, co-occurring TCRs were grouped using DBSCAN, and TCRdist sequence similarity was added for clustering within HLA-allele-positive subsets. Repertoires with fewer than 30,000 or more than 120,000 public chains, plus five repertoires with anomalous nucleotide sharing, were excluded from co-occurrence clustering. In its TCRdb copy, this immuneACCESS table keeps in-frame sequences only and misses some clones. Where compared with another copy, unresolved V genes explain less than half of these, and the others have no known cause. For V, J and clone size, that table is used; D and trimming come from the DNA. Counted in this sample were 200,000 or so clones; less than 85% of them appeared once. In total, the top ten clones hold around 0.63% of the sample.

These data originate in a study of cytomegalovirus exposure and HLA in healthy donors (dated by TCRdb to 2016 to 2017). Concerning the study at large: An earlier analysis of approximately 640 of the donors reported more than 250 Gb of sequence data and some 120 million unique TCR beta sequences from about 179 million T cells. Four to six DR-DQ haplotypes were handled as single units for association and clustering because linkage in the cohort was strong. Donor age, sex, ethnicity and CMV serostatus were compiled together with the repertoire data. Every repertoire in the discovery cohort had been generated on one and the same sequencing platform. An early release that covered about 600 HLA-typed donors contained approximately 300 gigabases of sequencing data and tens of millions of unique TCR sequences. An earlier analysis of roughly 580 of the donors used high-throughput TCR beta sequencing to judge whether each TCR beta V gene segment behaved as functional or pseudogenic. The number of donors typed differed by locus, with about 629-640 for A, B, C, DRB1 and DQB1, 522 for DQA1, 600 to 610 for DPA1, and 472 for DPB1. Using immunosequencing, the study profiled T cell repertoires from about 620 subjects and related those repertoires to cytomegalovirus serostatus. Of the roughly 430 genotyped donors, about 80% fell in the genetic ancestry cluster associated with self-reported Caucasian donors. Both class I and class II loci were covered by HLA typing, at four-digit resolution. Rather than using new phenotypic data, the later analysis identified candidate immune exposures from TCR beta sequences and from how often those sequences occurred across donors. The aim of the study was to test whether cataloging public T cell receptors could identify signatures of past pathogen exposure. Among around 400 genotyped donors of the cohort, an average of 235,054 unique TCR beta nucleotide sequences were sequenced per donor, around a sixth of them non-productive. A later analysis re-examined previously published TCR beta repertoires from 600 to 700 donors and added high-resolution HLA genotyping to investigate patterns of TCR occurrence. Besides the first cohort of around 700 subjects, a separate validation cohort made up of over 100 different subjects was used. A later genetic analysis took genome-wide SNP genotypes for about three fifths of the 666 donors and used that subset as a discovery cohort. The study combined high-throughput TCR immunosequencing, statistical association of individual TCRs with disease status, and machine learning to predict cytomegalovirus infection status.

Study-wide findings and limitations: Correlated functional status among segregating V segments might be attributable to linkage disequilibrium, but an unknown experimental factor could not be ruled out. Compared with the roughly 670-donor mean, donors in an Asian-associated ancestry cluster had fewer N-insertions in productive TCRs, according to a later genetic analysis. Because HLA typing was unavailable for some donors at each locus, only the typed subset was used in association tests. A later genetic analysis associated a missense DCLRE1C variant with V-gene and J-gene trimming of TCR beta chains, and an independent cohort replicated the association. In a later analysis, several top co-occurrence clusters were reported to appear linked to parvovirus B19, influenza, CMV and Epstein-Barr virus. A few of the identified cytomegalovirus-associated TCR beta chains were confirmed in vitro to be specific for cytomegalovirus antigens. A later analysis found that most CMV-associated TCR beta chains appeared HLA-restricted, with HLA associations seemingly driven largely by CMV exposure. According to a later analysis, TCR association rates differed among HLA loci, with DRB1 alleles showing the most associated TCRs and HLA-C alleles showing the fewest. The sequencing pipeline was judged likely to have produced a cluster of highly shared sequence variants as a technical artifact. In the study, around 150 TCR beta chains were listed as associated with cytomegalovirus. A later analysis found that HLA-associated TCR beta chains were more clonally expanded and had lower generation probabilities than equally common non-associated chains. The earlier analysis of around 600 of the donors excluded some 15 rarely observed V segments, including chromosome 9 orphons, because counts were too low. Cytomegalovirus status was reported to be diagnosed by the classifier with high specificity and sensitivity in both the original and validation cohorts. This cohort had only TCR beta chains sequenced, and the lack of alpha or paired-chain data limited which features could be detected. Because the 87-base-pair reads could not distinguish some IMGT-functional V segments, including TRBV6-2 and TRBV6-3, those segments were excluded. Presence/absence analyses assumed roughly uniform sequencing depth across donors, an assumption that may not hold. Most TCR sequences were seen in very few donors, while some public TCRs were found in many individuals. A later analysis associated about 16,000 TCR beta sequences with specific HLA alleles at a false discovery rate of 0.05. According to the authors, the approach could potentially be generalized to other disease states and immunological phenotypes. In an earlier analysis of some 540 of the donors, most TCR beta V segments appeared in productive rearrangements about 90% or about 30% of the time, broadly matching IMGT annotations. When HLA alleles, especially DR and DQ, strongly co-occurred, attributing TCR associations to individual alleles was difficult. A further reported finding was that TCR beta sequences accurately predicted the HLA-A and HLA-B alleles for most subjects in the first cohort. Immune exposure information for the cohort was limited to CMV serostatus.

This sequence was found in a man younger than 30 in good health and CMV-seronegative. The receptor chain draws on TRBV6-5 and TRBJ2-7; 9 bases in between match TRBD1. Source material: PBMCs. The DNA reads TGTGCCAGTAGAAAGACAGGGGGAATTTACGAGCAGTACTTC. It translates as CASRKTGGIYEQYF.